A selection of T cell receptor beta chains follows, all from one sample in a study of identical twins. TCRdb redid the calling of the 5' RACE reads with MiXCR, one entry per CDR3 protein. The sample holds some 230,000 distinct CDR3 sequences; approximately 7.1% are singletons and the top ten take 13% to 15%. These same records also appear under a second study, on T cells expressing NK-cell markers.

Sequencing was performed on CD8+ T cells sorted from blood. The receptors originated from a young woman in good health. CDR3s include the opening cysteine and the closing phenylalanine or tryptophan. The order of the fields is J gene, V gene, CDR3 protein.

TRBJ2-3 | TRBV3-1 | CASSQEVSVTDTQYF
TRBJ2-1 | TRBV20-1 | CSARDRGLTRSGNEQFF
TRBJ2-2 | TRBV12-3/TRBV12-4 | CASSDPSGSITGELFF
TRBJ2-1 | TRBV7-2 | CASSLVGGLARNNEQFF
TRBJ1-1 | TRBV27 | CASSSLTGGAEAFF
TRBJ2-7 | TRBV2 | CASITELTEQYF
TRBJ2-7 | TRBV7-9 | CASSLVFGYRTYEQYF
TRBJ2-7 | TRBV11-2 | CASSLAGLVYEQYF
TRBJ2-7 | TRBV5-1 | CASSLPPRGEKYF
TRBJ1-2 | TRBV30 | CAWRRGFDGYTF
TRBJ2-7 | TRBV20-1 | CSAREEREPYEQYF